Below, one TCR beta chain is given with its context. TCRdb's copy holds only in-frame clones and misses some; the assay was immunoSEQ multiplex PCR. The table lists about 270,000 clones, approximately 86% of them singletons. These data are taken from a study of blood T cell repertoires in COVID-19. Study-wide context: T cells, B-cell-depleted T cells, or PBMCs provided the cDNA or gDNA that served as material.

Specimen: peripheral blood. The TCR comes from a man aged 35-49 years with active or convalescent COVID-19.

The CDR3 nucleotides are TGTGCCAGCAGCTTGGGCGGCAGGGACACTGAAGCTTTCTTT. Amino acid sequence: CASSLGGRDTEAFF. This sequence joins TRBV5-6 and TRBJ1-1, with a possible D match to TRBD1 (5 bases). Germline lookup yields CDR1 SGHDT and CDR2 YYEEEE. The V gene lost 0 bases and the J gene lost 3 bases, with 9 bases spanning the gap. The CDR3 totals 14 residues.